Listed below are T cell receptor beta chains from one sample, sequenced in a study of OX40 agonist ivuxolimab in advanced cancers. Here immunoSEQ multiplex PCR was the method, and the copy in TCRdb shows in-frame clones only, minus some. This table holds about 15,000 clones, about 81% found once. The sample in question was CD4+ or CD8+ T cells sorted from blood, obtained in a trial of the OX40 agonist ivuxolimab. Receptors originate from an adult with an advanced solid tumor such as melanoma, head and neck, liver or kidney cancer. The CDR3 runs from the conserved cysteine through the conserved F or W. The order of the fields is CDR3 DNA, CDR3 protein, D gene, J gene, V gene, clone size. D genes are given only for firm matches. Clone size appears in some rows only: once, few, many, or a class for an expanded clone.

TGTGCCAGCAGTATGGCAGCCTATGGCTACACCTTC	CASSMAAYGYTF	.	TRBJ1-2	TRBV6-5	.
TGTGCCAGTAGCCTCACGGGACTCCTGGATACGCAGTATTTT	CASSLTGLLDTQYF	.	TRBJ2-3	TRBV19	.
TGTGCCAGCACCTATGTAGGATGGACAGGGGTTCAGGACTATGGCTACACCTTC	CASTYVGWTGVQDYGYTF	.	TRBJ1-2	TRBV21-1	.
TGTGCCTGGAGTGTCTCGGACAGGGGGTACGAGCAGTACTTC	CAWSVSDRGYEQYF	TRBD1	TRBJ2-7	TRBV30	.
TGTGCCAGCAGCCCCGTTGACTCCTACGAGCAGTACTTC	CASSPVDSYEQYF	.	TRBJ2-7	TRBV7-2	.
TGTGCCAGCAGTACAGGGTTCTCAGAGACCCAGTACTTC	CASSTGFSETQYF	.	TRBJ2-5	TRBV6-1	.
TGTGCCAGCAGTTCCAGCGGGATCTCCTACGAGCAGTACTTC	CASSSSGISYEQYF	TRBD2	TRBJ2-7	TRBV28	.
TGTGCCAGCAGCTTAGACAGGTTCTCAATTTCTGTGCTGAACACTGAAGCTTTCTTT	CASSLDRFSISVLNTEAFF	.	TRBJ1-1	TRBV7-7	.
TGTGCCAGCAGACTAGCGGATGCCTACGAGCAGTACTTC	CASRLADAYEQYF	TRBD2	TRBJ2-7	TRBV27	.
TGTGCCAGTAGTATAGGGAAGAACACTGAAGCTTTCTTT	CASSIGKNTEAFF	.	TRBJ1-1	TRBV19	.
TGTGCCAGCACAGCAGGGGACTATGGCTACACCTTC	CASTAGDYGYTF	.	TRBJ1-2	TRBV7-5	few
TGCGCCAGCAGCCGGGAGTTGGACAGCTATGGCTACACCTTC	CASSRELDSYGYTF	.	TRBJ1-2	TRBV4-3	large
TGTGCCAGCAGTCTGGGGGGTGGTGGTTCACCCCTCCACTTT	CASSLGGGGSPLHF	.	TRBJ1-6	TRBV6-5	.
TGTGCCAGCAGTTTGGACAGGGATGAACAGCCCCAGCATTTT	CASSLDRDEQPQHF	TRBD1	TRBJ1-5	TRBV27	.